These 10 T cell receptor beta chains originate from one sample sequenced in a study of blood T cell repertoires in COVID-19. Method: immunoSEQ multiplex PCR; TCRdb's copy keeps in-frame clones and lacks some. The profile shows roughly 100,000 clones, over 75% of them singletons. What was sequenced was peripheral blood. The receptors stem from a man aged 50 to 60 with acute or convalescent COVID-19.

The genes are TRBV19 and TRBJ2-1; perhaps TRBD2 as D (6 bases). Germline V gene sequence: CDR1 LNHDA, CDR2 SQIVND (reference sequence). This CDR3 is built from 16 residues. Trimming took 6 bases from V and 1 from J, leaving 16 bases between them. The CDR3 reads CASSTLRSGSYNEQFF. The CDR3 DNA sequence: TGTGCCAGTAGCACCCTCAGGAGCGGGTCCTACAATGAGCAGTTCTTC.

The chain is built from TRBV3-1 (or the pseudogene TRBV3-2) and TRBJ1-2; D unclear. With 2 bases removed from V and 8 bases from J, the gap between germline ends came to 15 bases. There are 14 residues in the CDR3. Per the germline V gene, CDR1 is LGHDT and CDR2 is YNNKEL (reference sequence). The CDR3 reads CASSQNRAWQGYTF. Here the CDR3 DNA reads TGTGCCAGCAGCCAAAACAGAGCATGGCAGGGCTACACCTTC.

The chain is built from TRBV6-5 and TRBJ2-3; no clear D gene. Germline V gene data show CDR1 as MNHEY and CDR2 as SVGAGI. V lost 5 bases, J lost 0 bases, and 9 bases lay in between. This CDR3 contains 14 residues. CDR3 region: CASSPGLSTDTQYF. The CDR3 DNA reads TGTGCCAGCAGTCCAGGTTTGAGCACAGATACGCAGTATTTT.

The J gene is TRBJ2-6, the V gene TRBV21-1; TRBD1 was called by the table and not checked on the DNA. TRBV21-1 represents a pseudogene. The CDR3 is 16 amino acids. The CDR3 is CASIGTGLTGANVLTF. The CDR3 DNA reads TGTGCCAGCATCGGGACAGGGTTGACGGGGGCCAACGTCCTGACTTTC.

The chain couples TRBV5-1 to TRBJ2-1; tentative D call: TRBD2 (6 bases). The V gene lost 4 bases and the J gene lost 6 bases, with 17 bases spanning the gap. In germline, CDR1 is SGHRS, CDR2 YFSETQ. CDR3 length: 15 amino acids. This CDR3 is CASSATGTVSNEQFF. The CDR3 DNA reads as TGCGCCAGCAGCGCTACCGGGACTGTATCCAATGAGCAGTTCTTC.

The rearrangement joins TRBV2 to TRBJ1-2, with 11 bases identical to TRBD1. Germline V lookup: CDR1 SNHLY, CDR2 FYNNEI. The CDR3 contains 15 residues. Trimming removed 6 bases from V and 2 bases from J; junction bases left unmatched: 5. CDR3 in DNA: TGTGCCAGCAGCCCCGGACAGGGGGCGAACTATGGCTACACCTTC. Residues: CASSPGQGANYGYTF.

The J gene is TRBJ2-1, the V gene TRBV12-5; maybe TRBD2 (6 bases). Between the trimmed V and J ends, which lost 0 bases and 9 bases, there was a span of 21 bases. Germline V CDR1 and CDR2: LGHNT, FRNRAP. The length of the CDR3 is 17 residues. CDR3 nucleotides: TGTGCTAGTGGTTTGGTACTGGGCGGGGCAGGGAAAGGTGAGCAGTTCTTC. Amino acids: CASGLVLGGAGKGEQFF.

The rearrangement links TRBV9 to TRBJ2-3, with TRBD2 matching 9 bases. V lost 4 bases to trimming and J lost 2 bases; unmatched junction nucleotides: 11. The length of the CDR3 is 17 residues. Germline assignment: CDR1 SGDLS and CDR2 YYNGEE. CDR3 sequence reads: CASSKPPIAGVTDTQYF. The CDR3 nucleotides are TGTGCCAGCAGCAAACCTCCTATAGCGGGAGTCACAGATACGCAGTATTTT. Full variable domain (missing parts from reference TRBV9 and TRBJ2-3): DSGVTQTPKHLITATGQRVTLRCSPRSGDLSVYWYQQSLDQGLQFLIQYYNGEERAKGNILERFSAQQFPDLHSELNLSSLELGDSALYFCASSKPPIAGVTDTQYFGPGTRLTVL.

J is TRBJ1-4 and V is TRBV19; D gene uncertain. Trimming removed 3 bases from V and 3 bases from J, with 14 bases in between. The CDR3 runs to 16 residues. Germline values: CDR1 LNHDA, CDR2 SQIVND (reference sequence). CDR3 DNA sequence: TGTGCCAGTAGTATCAACATTGGGCGGGCTAATGAAAAACTGTTTTTT. It codes for CASSINIGRANEKLFF.

The V and J genes are TRBV9 and TRBJ1-6, with D possibly TRBD1 on 6 matching bases. V was trimmed by 3 bases and J by 8 bases, leaving 15 bases between them. The germline gives CDR1 SGDLS, CDR2 YYNGEE. The CDR3 spans 15 residues. The CDR3: CASSERGATDSPLHF. In DNA form, the CDR3 reads TGTGCCAGCAGCGAACGGGGGGCGACGGATTCACCCCTCCACTTT. Full variable domain (outside the CDR3, taken from reference TRBV9 and TRBJ1-6): DSGVTQTPKHLITATGQRVTLRCSPRSGDLSVYWYQQSLDQGLQFLIQYYNGEERAKGNILERFSAQQFPDLHSELNLSSLELGDSALYFCASSERGATDSPLHFGNGTRLTVT.